Listed here are 13 T cell receptor beta chains from one sample, sequenced in a study of blood T cells in healthy people across ages. Using a J-beta primer mix together with a sample-barcoded 5' primer, a second PCR was run for about 6 to 11 cycles. Each CDR3 protein is one row after TCRdb ran MiXCR on the 5' RACE reads. Among over 750,000 distinct CDR3 sequences listed, approximately 25% were seen once. These records were also assigned to another study, of T cells of mothers and their children.

The sample comprised blood. The receptors were sampled from a boy younger than 18 in good health.

This clonotype was counted ten times or more. V is TRBV4-3 and J is TRBJ2-7; 11 bases fit TRBD2. With 5 bases clipped from V and 5 bases from J, the junction kept 8 bases outside the gene matches. CDR3 size: 15 residues. The germline V gene encodes CDR1 LGHNA and CDR2 YSLEER. The CDR3 sequence is CASSSLAGGRHEQYF. The CDR3 nucleotides read TGCGCCAGCAGCTCCTTAGCGGGGGGGCGCCACGAGCAGTACTTC.

As DNA, the CDR3 is TGTGCCACGCGGGGTCAAGCGGGGGTGGATACGCAGTATTTT. Protein: CATRGQAGVDTQYF. The rearrangement uses TRBV10-3 and TRBJ2-3; 8 nucleotides agree with TRBD2. V lost 10 bases, J lost 6 bases, and 12 bases stayed unmatched. There are 14 residues in the CDR3. Germline CDR1 is ENHRY and CDR2 is SYGVKD.

This clonotype appeared a few times. The V and J genes are TRBV7-9 and TRBJ1-1; D is unclear. V lost 2 bases, J lost 4 bases, and 11 bases lay in between. This CDR3 spans 14 amino acids. Germline V gene lookup returns CDR1 SEHNR and CDR2 FQNEAQ (reference sequence). Here the CDR3 DNA reads TGTGCCAGCAGCTTAATTGTGTCCCTCACTGAAGCTTTCTTT. Amino acids: CASSLIVSLTEAFF.

This chain connects TRBV13 to TRBJ2-5, with D maybe TRBD1 (6 bases). The J call may be wrong; the DNA end is better matched by TRBJ2-1. The length of the CDR3 is 15 residues. Germline CDR1 PRHDT, CDR2 FYEKMQ (reference sequence). CDR3 loop: CASSSAGAGDTEQFF. In nucleotides, the CDR3 is TGTGCCAGCAGCTCCGCTGGGGCAGGGGATACTGAGCAGTTCTTC.

Only a few counts were recorded for this clonotype. V and J are TRBV18 and TRBJ2-5; TRBD2 aligns across 7 bases. V was pared by 0 bases and J by 5 bases, with 3 bases of the junction left unmatched. The CDR3 is 14 residues long. Per the germline V gene, CDR1 is KGHSH and CDR2 is LQKENI. The CDR3 DNA is TGTGCCAGCTCACCACCTGGCGGGAGTGAGACCCAGTACTTC. Protein product: CASSPPGGSETQYF. Together with reference TRBV18 and TRBJ2-5, the CDR3 gives the full variable domain: NAGVMQNPRHLVRRRGQEARLRCSPMKGHSHVYWYRQLPEEGLKFMVYLQKENIIDESGMPKERFSAEFPKEGPSILRIQQVVRGDSAAYFCASSPPGGSETQYFGPGTRLLVL.

Concerning this clonotype: Because it lacks the conserved phenylalanine or tryptophan at the end, this CDR3 is likely a read error. The rearrangement uses TRBV12-3 or TRBV12-4 and TRBJ1-4; 8 nucleotides align to TRBD1. The CDR3 spans 13 residues. The junction had 6 bases not matched to a gene; V was cut back by 8 bases and J by 7 bases. The DNA of the CDR3 is TGTGCCAGCGGTAAACAGGGGGGTGAAAAACTGTTTCTT. It encodes CASGKQGGEKLFL.

The CDR3 DNA reads as TGCAGCGTTGAAAGAAGGGGAAACACTGAAGCTTTCTTT. Protein: CSVERRGNTEAFF. The chain links TRBV29-1 to TRBJ1-1; D perhaps matches TRBD1 (5 bases). Looked up from germline, CDR1 is SQVTM and CDR2 is ANQGSEA. There are 13 residues in the CDR3. V was pared by 2 bases and J by 2 bases, with 9 bases between.

There are a few counts of this clonotype. The chain recombines TRBV12-3 or TRBV12-4 with TRBJ1-1; possible D gene TRBD1, 6 bases. V gave up 3 bases and J gave up 1 base, with 15 bases separating them. This CDR3 has 16 amino acids. CDR3: CASSLAEGGTNTEAFF. DNA of the CDR3: TGTGCCAGCAGTTTGGCGGAAGGGGGGACGAACACTGAAGCTTTCTTT.

The chain is built from TRBV5-6 and TRBJ1-5; D call uncertain. The germline gives CDR1 SGHDT, CDR2 YYEEEE. V was shortened by 2 bases and J by 2 bases, with 14 bases between the two germline ends. The CDR3 length is 16 residues. The CDR3 spells CASSFWRAPGNQPQHF. Here the CDR3 DNA reads TGTGCCAGCAGCTTCTGGCGGGCCCCTGGCAATCAGCCCCAGCATTTT.

The J gene is TRBJ2-7, the V gene TRBV12-3 or TRBV12-4; no firm D call. This CDR3 comprises 12 residues. Trimming shortened V by 3 bases and J by 6 bases, and 9 bases separated the two germline ends. Here the CDR3 DNA reads TGTGCCAGCAGTTTGCTCGGCTTCGAGCAGTACTTC. This codes for CASSLLGFEQYF.

V gene TRBV6-5 combines with J gene TRBJ1-1; D is undetermined. This CDR3 region has 15 residues. Trimming shortened V by 2 bases and J by 6 bases, and 16 bases separated the two germline ends. The V gene's germline CDR1 is MNHEY and CDR2 SVGAGI. The CDR3 bases are TGTGCCAGCAGTTACGGACGCGGGGAGGGCTCTGAAGCTTTCTTT. Protein product: CASSYGRGEGSEAFF.

The chain has TRBV5-1 and TRBJ2-5; D may be TRBD2 (6 bases). The DNA end favors TRBJ2-1, so the J call may be wrong. The CDR3 spans 12 residues. In germline, CDR1 is SGHRS, CDR2 YFSETQ. The CDR3 here is CASSYGAGEQFF. The CDR3 region has the DNA TGCGCCAGCTCATATGGCGCGGGAGAGCAGTTCTTC.

The chain couples TRBV7-3 to TRBJ2-3, with TRBD2 matching over 8 bases. V lost 5 bases, J lost 7 bases, and 11 bases stayed unmatched. CDR1 and CDR2 from the germline V gene are SGHTA and FQGTGA. The CDR3 loop spans 15 amino acids. CDR3 nucleotides: TGTGCCAGCAGCGAGGACGGGAGGGCCGAGAATACGCAGTATTTT. The encoded protein is CASSEDGRAENTQYF.